The 25 T cell receptor beta chains below were found in one sample sequenced in a study of Graves' ophthalmopathy and Graves' hyperthyroidism. Amplified material comprised TCR beta CDR3 regions derived from RNA transcripts. An opening RT-PCR round employed HTBI primers and preceded a second-round multiplex PCR. Each CDR3 protein is one row after TCRdb ran MiXCR on the multiplex PCR reads. The table has 600,000 to 950,000 distinct CDR3 sequences, roughly two fifths seen once. Sequenced sample: peripheral blood. The receptors shown here come from an adult man with Graves' ophthalmopathy.

Comment on this clonotype: A much bigger clone sits one base away, suggesting this may be a read error. The chain employs TRBV20-1 and TRBJ1-1; 9 nucleotides line up with TRBD1. V shed 5 bases and J 10 bases; nucleotides not matched to a gene: 5. Germline CDR1 and CDR2: DFQATT and SNEGSKA (reference sequence). The CDR3 contains 11 residues. CDR3 nucleotide sequence: TGCAGTGCTTCACCGACAGGGGGAGCTTTCTTT. Protein product: CSASPTGGAFF.

Turning to this clonotype: Germline and junction disagree at one end, which may indicate a read error. The chain joins TRBV20-1 to TRBJ2-7; the D is unclear. The CDR3 consists of 12 residues. CDR1 is DFQATT and CDR2 is SNEGSKA in the germline V gene (reference sequence). CDR3 region: CAWSPRRNEQYF. CDR3 in DNA: TGTGCCTGGAGCCCCAGGCGCAACGAGCAGTACTTC.

This chain uses TRBV9 with TRBJ1-5; 7 nucleotides align to TRBD1. The CDR3 runs to 14 residues. Germline V gives CDR1 SGDLS, CDR2 YYNGEE. V lost 3 bases and J lost 6; bases outside the gene matches: 6. As DNA, the CDR3 is TGTGCCAGCAGCGGACAGGGATATCGTCAGCCCCAGCATTTT. Residues: CASSGQGYRQPQHF.

The chain links TRBV9 to TRBJ1-5, with 7 bases aligning to TRBD1. The V gene end was trimmed by 5 bases and the J gene end by 0 bases; junction bases not matched to a gene: 11. The CDR3 has 17 residues. The germline gives CDR1 SGDLS, CDR2 YYNGEE. CDR3 DNA sequence: TGTGCCAGCAGTGGGGGGCAGGGGGATAGTAGCAATCAGCCCCAGCATTTT. Amino acid sequence: CASSGGQGDSSNQPQHF.

J is TRBJ2-7 and V is TRBV15; 13 bases fit TRBD2. The CDR3 is 16 amino acids. Trimming removed 3 bases from V and 4 bases from J; junction bases left unmatched: 6. The germline V gene encodes CDR1 LNHNV and CDR2 YYDKDF (reference sequence). Written as DNA, the CDR3 is TGTGCCACCAGCAGTGCTCTGACTAGCGGGAGGTACGAGCAGTACTTC. It specifies CATSSALTSGRYEQYF.

The chain is built from TRBV25-1 and TRBJ1-4, with 8 bases that match TRBD1. The CDR3 is 15 residues long. Germline CDR1 and CDR2: MGHDK and SYGVNS. J gave up 5 bases and V 4 bases, and 6 bases lay outside the gene matches. The CDR3: CASSVETGVNEKLFF. CDR3 in DNA: TGTGCCAGCAGTGTAGAGACAGGGGTGAATGAAAAACTGTTTTTT.

This clonotype was recorded many times. The chain recombines TRBV20-1 with TRBJ2-5; TRBD2 matches 8 bases. The germline gives CDR1 DFQATT, CDR2 SNEGSKA (reference sequence). V lost 2 bases, J lost 2 bases, and 4 bases stayed unmatched. CDR3 length: 14 amino acids. The CDR3 here is CSARPLAEQETQYF. In DNA, the CDR3 is TGCAGTGCTAGACCACTAGCGGAACAAGAGACCCAGTACTTC.

The rearrangement links TRBV2 to TRBJ1-2; D gene uncertain. This CDR3 contains 13 residues. With 5 bases removed from V and 8 bases from J, the gap between germline ends came to 15 bases. Germline V gene sequence: CDR1 SNHLY, CDR2 FYNNEI. CDR3 in DNA: TGTGCCAGCAGTTCTGGAGTAAGTGGGGGCTACACCTTC. It is translated as CASSSGVSGGYTF. Supplemented by reference TRBV2 and TRBJ1-2, the full variable domain reads EPEVTQTPSHQVTQMGQEVILRCVPISNHLYFYWYRQILGQKVEFLVSFYNNEISEKSEIFDDQFSVERPDGSNFTLKIRSTKLEDSAMYFCASSSGVSGGYTFGSGTRLTVV.

This clonotype was seen a handful of times. The rearrangement uses TRBV7-9 and TRBJ2-5; D uncertain. The CDR3 is 14 amino acids. Trimming took off 5 bases at V and 0 bases at J, with 10 bases between the two ends. Per germline, CDR1 SEHNR and CDR2 FQNEAQ (reference sequence). DNA of the CDR3: TGTGCCAGCAGCCAAGGAGCAGACCAAGAGACCCAGTACTTC. It specifies CASSQGADQETQYF.

In the case of this clonotype: This may be a read error: a much more frequent sequence differs by one nucleotide. V usage is TRBV14 and J usage is TRBJ1-4; a weak D match, TRBD1 (5 bases). V was cut by 7 bases and J by 3 bases, with 15 bases left in between. The germline gives CDR1 SGHDN, CDR2 FVKESK. This CDR3 contains 15 residues. In DNA, the CDR3 is TGTGCCAGCATCCGACGTGGGGGGGCTAATGAAAAACTGTTTTTT. The encoded protein is CASIRRGGANEKLFF.

This clonotype was detected only a few times. The gene calls are TRBV7-2 and TRBJ1-5, with D maybe TRBD1 (5 bases). CDR1 SGHTA and CDR2 FQGNSA come from the germline V gene. CDR3 length equals 15 residues. V was cut by 6 bases and J by 2 bases, with 14 bases left in between. For the CDR3, the DNA is TGTGCCAGCAGTTGGGGGTTTAGGGGCAATCAGCCCCAGCATTTT. Translation: CASSWGFRGNQPQHF.

This chain connects TRBV5-1 to TRBJ2-3; 8 bases are a match to TRBD2. V lost 0 bases to trimming and J lost 8 bases; unmatched junction nucleotides: 11. CDR1 and CDR2 from the germline V gene are SGHRS and YFSETQ. This CDR3 contains 16 residues. CDR3: CASSLVAGGGRGTQYF. The CDR3, as DNA: TGCGCCAGCAGCTTGGTGGCGGGAGGCGGCCGGGGTACGCAGTATTTT.

In the case of this clonotype: Being one base from a much bigger clone, this may be a read error. The V and J genes are TRBV24-1 and TRBJ1-5, with 8 bases identical to TRBD1. The CDR3 sequence is 14 residues long. From germline, CDR1 is KGHDR and CDR2 SFDVKD. CDR3 bases: TGTGCCAGCAGTGGCCTTTCAGGGGGCGGGTCCCAGCATTTT. Translating it yields CASSGLSGGGSQHF.

Many counts were recorded for this clonotype. The rearrangement links TRBV29-1 to TRBJ1-5; 10 nucleotides agree with TRBD1. The CDR3 extends over 15 amino acids. With 6 bases clipped from V and 3 bases from J, the junction kept 8 bases outside the gene matches. Germline V CDR1 and CDR2: SQVTM, ANQGSEA. The CDR3 nucleotides read TGCAGCGTGGCAGGTGGACAGGGGGACAATCAGCCCCAGCATTTT. It specifies CSVAGGQGDNQPQHF.

This clonotype has a handful of counts. In DNA, the CDR3 is TGTGCCAGCAGCCAATTTAAGGGTTTCGAGCAGTACTTC. Its translation is CASSQFKGFEQYF. The chain joins TRBV14 to TRBJ2-7; no definite D call. The CDR3 has 13 amino acids. Germline CDR1 is SGHDN and CDR2 is FVKESK. The V and J ends lost 2 bases and 6 bases respectively, with 11 bases between them. The full variable domain, with the rest looked up from reference TRBV14 and TRBJ2-7, is EAGVTQFPSHSVIEKGQTVTLRCDPISGHDNLYWYRRVMGKEIKFLLHFVKESKQDESGMPNNRFLAERTGGTYSTLKVQPAELEDSGVYFCASSQFKGFEQYFGPGTRLTVT.

This clonotype was detected ten times or more. V usage is TRBV19 and J usage is TRBJ1-5; D remains unclear. The CDR3 totals 12 residues. The germline CDR1 and CDR2 sequences are LNHDA and SQIVND (reference sequence). V was clipped by 4 bases and J by 6 bases, with 7 bases between them. The CDR3 reads CASSKEGQPQHF. The CDR3 nucleotides read TGTGCCAGTAGTAAGGAAGGTCAGCCCCAGCATTTT.

The chain combines TRBV15 with TRBJ1-2; D may be TRBD1 (6 bases). The CDR3 is 15 residues long. The V and J ends lost 1 base and 6 bases respectively, with 15 bases between them. Germline loops: CDR1 LNHNV, CDR2 YYDKDF (reference sequence). The CDR3: CATSRGTAIGHGYTF. For the CDR3, the DNA is TGTGCCACCAGCAGAGGGACAGCAATCGGTCATGGCTACACCTTC.

Comment on this clonotype: A read error may explain this, as a much larger clone is one base away. V and J are TRBV7-3 and TRBJ2-7, with 9 bases fitting TRBD1. Germline CDR1 reads SGHTA; CDR2 reads FQGTGA. CDR3 size: 14 residues. V was clipped by 1 base and J by 3 bases; unmatched bases: 1. The chain's CDR3 is CASSLRQGVYEQYF. CDR3 nucleotide sequence: TGTGCCAGCAGCTTAAGACAGGGGGTCTACGAGCAGTACTTC.

This clonotype came up many times. The chain is built from TRBV7-2 and TRBJ2-7; D remains ambiguous. Germline CDR1 reads SGHTA; CDR2 reads FQGNSA. The CDR3 has 13 residues. V lost 0 bases to trimming and J lost 4 bases, with 7 bases between them. The CDR3 reads CASSLALSYEQYF. Written as DNA, the CDR3 is TGTGCCAGCAGCTTAGCGTTGAGTTACGAGCAGTACTTC.

The CDR3 sequence is CASGLAGPGGETQHF. The CDR3 DNA reads as TGTGCCAGCGGGCTAGCGGGGCCGGGAGGGGAGACCCAGCATTTT. This chain connects TRBV7-3 to TRBJ1-5; D perhaps matches TRBD1 (5 bases). The V gene lost 8 bases and the J gene lost 11 bases, with 25 bases spanning the gap. The CDR3 is 15 residues long. CDR1 and CDR2 from the germline V gene are SGHTA and FQGTGA.

This clonotype was observed at least ten times. The chain joins TRBV15 to TRBJ1-1; the D is unclear. CDR1 is LNHNV, CDR2 YYDKDF, per germline (reference sequence). The CDR3 runs to 15 residues. The V end lost 0 bases, the J end lost 0 bases, and 8 bases lay between the germline ends. In nucleotides, the CDR3 is TGTGCCACCAGCAGAGATCGGCAGATGAACACTGAAGCTTTCTTT. The encoded protein is CATSRDRQMNTEAFF.

The sample holds a few counts of this clonotype. The chain carries TRBV10-3 and TRBJ2-3; D unresolved. CDR3 length: 14 residues. Germline lookup yields CDR1 ENHRY and CDR2 SYGVKD. The V end lost 3 bases, the J end lost 2 bases, and 9 bases lay between the germline ends. The CDR3 coding sequence is TGTGCCATCAGTGACGGAAAAGACACAGATACGCAGTATTTT. It codes for CAISDGKDTDTQYF.

In the case of this clonotype: Its ends do not fully match the called genes, so a read error is possible. The J gene is TRBJ2-6, the V gene TRBV10-2, with a weak D call TRBD2 (5 bases). CDR3 length: 16 amino acids. The germline V gene encodes CDR1 WSHSY and CDR2 SAAADI. The CDR3 sequence: CASRRAVLSGANVLTF. The CDR3, as DNA: TGTGCCAGCAGGAGAGCGGTGCTCTCTGGGGCCAACGTCCTGACTTTC.

The chain links TRBV3-1 to TRBJ1-3; D call uncertain. Trimming took off 3 bases at V and 1 base at J, with 13 bases between the two ends. CDR1 is LGHDT and CDR2 is YNNKEL in the germline V gene (reference sequence). The CDR3 extends over 16 amino acids. The DNA of the CDR3 is TGTGCCAGCAGCCATGTGGCTCGAACTTCTGGAAACACCATATATTTT. This encodes CASSHVARTSGNTIYF.

The chain links TRBV10-3 to TRBJ2-6; TRBD1 matches at 7 bases. Germline CDR1 ENHRY, CDR2 SYGVKD. V lost 10 bases and J lost 1; bases outside the gene matches: 10. The CDR3 length is 16 residues. The CDR3 loop is CASTQGLESGANVLTF. CDR3 DNA sequence: TGTGCCAGCACACAGGGGTTGGAGTCTGGGGCCAACGTCCTGACTTTC.